Sequencing of this TCR beta chain was carried out in a study of technical replicates of blood from a few donors. TCRdb keeps only in-frame clones here, not all; method: immunoSEQ multiplex PCR. The sample has under 85,000 clones, around 97% seen once. V lost 4 bases, J lost 3 bases, and 19 bases lay in between. The CDR3 loop spans 16 amino acids. Germline V gives CDR1 SGHRS, CDR2 YFSETQ. This receptor was taken from a human donor in good health. This chain uses TRBV5-1 with TRBJ1-1; D call uncertain. The material sequenced was T cells isolated from PBMCs. CDR3 bases: TGCGCCAGCAGCCCCCGGACCTTGGGAGTCGACACTGAAGCTTTCTTT. This translates into CASSPRTLGVDTEAFF.